Listed below are T cell receptor beta chains from one sample, sequenced in a study of molecular identifiers for immune sequencing clone quantification. TCRdb re-called the PCR reads with MiXCR, one entry per CDR3 protein. The sample shows approximately 550,000 distinct CDR3 sequences, about 20% of them seen only once. Sequencing was performed on naive CD8+ T cells from blood, with Jurkat cell RNA spiked in. The receptors derive from a human donor in good health. Some libraries in this study had Jurkat cell RNA spiked in. Both conserved end residues are part of each CDR3. Size is stated for part of the rows, as once, few or many counts, or as a class when the clone is expanded.

v_gene: TRBV6-2/TRBV6-3
abundance: .
j_gene: TRBJ2-2
CDR3aa: CAGGTLPLSTGELFF

v_gene: TRBV7-9
abundance: .
j_gene: TRBJ1-6
CDR3aa: CASSSGPTDNSPLHF

v_gene: TRBV15
abundance: few
j_gene: TRBJ2-2
CDR3aa: CATSRPREENTGELFF

v_gene: TRBV20-1
abundance: .
j_gene: TRBJ1-5
CDR3aa: CSTRTGQGVNQPQHF

v_gene: TRBV29-1
abundance: many
j_gene: TRBJ2-4
CDR3aa: CSVEGGQGPLKNIQYF

v_gene: TRBV9
abundance: many
j_gene: TRBJ2-4
CDR3aa: CASSVGAGLHAAKNIQYF

v_gene: TRBV24-1
abundance: many
j_gene: TRBJ2-1
CDR3aa: CATSDVEGLDEQFF

v_gene: TRBV2
abundance: many
j_gene: TRBJ2-3
CDR3aa: CASSAGQSTDTQYF

v_gene: TRBV28
abundance: .
j_gene: TRBJ2-7
CDR3aa: CASSSPIARANEQYF

v_gene: TRBV7-2
abundance: many
j_gene: TRBJ2-3
CDR3aa: CASSLVLAGSTDTQYF